The rows below give T cell receptor beta chains drawn from one sample of a study of shared clonotypes between healthy human individuals. Method: immunoSEQ multiplex PCR; TCRdb's copy keeps in-frame clones and lacks some. The sample gives about 660,000 clones, around 74% of which show up once; approximately 1.7% is in the top ten. Sequenced: memory CD4+ T cells sorted from blood. These receptors were collected from a woman aged 25 to 45 in good health. Each CDR3 is given with its conserved first and last residue. The D gene is left open where the match is weak. Expanded clones are given a class, and other clones once, few, many or no size at all.

size,V,D,length,J,DNA,CDR3
NA,TRBV2,NA,16,TRBJ1-3,TGTGCCAGCAGTGATAATTGGCGAACCTCTGGAAACACCATATATTTT,CASSDNWRTSGNTIYF
NA,TRBV28,NA,13,TRBJ2-7,TGTGCCAGCCGAGGAGGGCCTCTGTACGAGCAGTACTTC,CASRGGPLYEQYF
NA,TRBV5-5,NA,15,TRBJ2-5,TGTGCCAGCAGCTTAATTCAGGGGTTTGGAGAGACCCAGTACTTC,CASSLIQGFGETQYF
NA,TRBV5-1,TRBD2,18,TRBJ2-7,TGCGCCAGCAGCTTGGGGACTAGCGGGAGTGGGTTCTCCTACGAGCAGTACTTC,CASSLGTSGSGFSYEQYF
NA,TRBV7-9,NA,16,TRBJ1-3,TGTGCCAGCAGCTCAACGCGACGGAACTCTGGAAACACCATATATTTT,CASSSTRRNSGNTIYF
NA,TRBV9,NA,14,TRBJ2-3,TGTGCCAGCAGCGTAGCAGGGATGGCAGATACGCAGTATTTT,CASSVAGMADTQYF
NA,TRBV6-6,NA,14,TRBJ1-5,TGTGCCACGATAGGGGGGGGGAAGGATCAGCCCCAGCATTTT,CATIGGGKDQPQHF
NA,TRBV2,NA,14,TRBJ2-7,TGTGCCAGCAGCGTCCGACTAGACCTGGACGAGCAGTACTTC,CASSVRLDLDEQYF
NA,TRBV28,TRBD1,16,TRBJ1-3,TGTGCCAGCAGTACACGGACAGGGGGTTCGGGAAACACCATATATTTT,CASSTRTGGSGNTIYF
NA,TRBV5-1,TRBD1,15,TRBJ1-1,TGCGCCAGCAGCTTAGGACAGGGTGAAGGCACTGAAGCTTTCTTT,CASSLGQGEGTEAFF
NA,TRBV7-3,NA,15,TRBJ1-3,TGTGCCAGCAGCTTAACAGGTGGCGGTGGAAACACCATATATTTT,CASSLTGGGGNTIYF
NA,TRBV7-2,NA,15,TRBJ2-1,TGTGCCAGCAGCCCCGGCAAAGGATCCTACAATGAGCAGTTCTTC,CASSPGKGSYNEQFF
few,TRBV10-3,NA,14,TRBJ1-5,TGTGCCATCAGGGACACTGGTAGCAATCAGCCCCAGCATTTT,CAIRDTGSNQPQHF
NA,TRBV19,TRBD1,13,TRBJ1-5,TGTGCCAGTGCCGGGACAGTAAATCAGCCCCAGCATTTT,CASAGTVNQPQHF
NA,TRBV28,TRBD1,13,TRBJ1-4,TGTGCCAGCGGACAGGGTGGAAATGAAAAACTGTTTTTT,CASGQGGNEKLFF
NA,TRBV7-9,NA,17,TRBJ2-1,TGTGCCAGCAGCTCCCCTTTCAATGCGGGATCCTACAATGAGCAGTTCTTC,CASSSPFNAGSYNEQFF
once,TRBV30,NA,12,TRBJ1-1,TGTGCCTGGAGTCCCAGTTCCACTGAAGCTTTCTTT,CAWSPSSTEAFF
NA,TRBV10-3,NA,14,TRBJ2-7,TGTGCCATCAGCTCTCCCGGGACTTCTTACGAGCAGTACTTC,CAISSPGTSYEQYF
NA,TRBV28,NA,13,TRBJ2-6,TGTGCCAGCAAGGTTACTGGGGCCAACGTCCTGACTTTC,CASKVTGANVLTF
NA,TRBV15,NA,16,TRBJ1-5,TGTGCCACCAGCACCTTAGTCTATGATGGCAATCAGCCCCAGCATTTT,CATSTLVYDGNQPQHF
NA,TRBV29-1,TRBD2,14,TRBJ2-3,TGCAGCGTTGATTCGGGAGGGAACACAGATACGCAGTATTTT,CSVDSGGNTDTQYF